A selection of T cell receptor beta chains follows, all from one sample in a study of T cell responses to AZD1222 COVID-19 vaccine. TCRdb keeps only in-frame clones here, not all; method: immunoSEQ multiplex PCR. The table shows approximately 89,000 clones, with 85% to 90% occurring only once. Sequenced material: peripheral blood, taken 28 days after the second AZD1222 dose. These receptors all stem from an adult who received the AZD1222 COVID-19 vaccine. CDR3s include the opening cysteine and the closing phenylalanine or tryptophan. The D gene is left open where the match is weak. Some rows have no size entry. The others give once, few or many, or a class for an expanded clone.

j_call clone_size v_call d_call cdr3_aa cdr3_nt
TRBJ1-4 - TRBV4-2 - CASSPGEAQALNEKLFF TGTGCCAGCAGCCCTGGCGAGGCACAGGCGCTTAATGAAAAACTGTTTTTT
TRBJ2-3 - TRBV30 TRBD2 CAWTSGGDTQYF TGTGCCTGGACTAGCGGGGGGGATACGCAGTATTTT
TRBJ2-7 - TRBV28 TRBD1 CASTALPRDRGQREQYF TGTGCCAGCACCGCACTCCCCCGGGACAGGGGGCAGAGGGAGCAGTACTTC
TRBJ2-7 - TRBV5-1 - CASGLRDTSYEQYF TGCGCCAGCGGGCTAAGGGACACCTCCTACGAGCAGTACTTC
TRBJ1-1 - TRBV3-1/TRBV3-2 - CASSQGAQAEAFF TGTGCCAGCAGCCAGGGGGCGCAGGCTGAAGCTTTCTTT
TRBJ2-2 few TRBV11-2 TRBD2 CASTPGRGGAGELFF TGTGCCAGCACCCCAGGCCGGGGGGGCGCCGGGGAGCTGTTTTTT
TRBJ1-4 - TRBV7-3 - CASSLIPGNEKLFF TGTGCCAGCAGCTTAATTCCGGGCAATGAAAAACTGTTTTTT
TRBJ2-1 few TRBV4-3 - CASSQVWRSQGEQFF TGCGCCAGCAGCCAAGTCTGGCGGTCCCAGGGGGAGCAGTTCTTC
TRBJ2-7 - TRBV3-1/TRBV3-2 TRBD2 CASSQAAGGVDEQYF TGTGCCAGCAGCCAAGCGGCGGGGGGAGTCGACGAGCAGTACTTC
TRBJ1-1 - TRBV4-1 TRBD1 CASSPGTGKLNTEAFF TGCGCCAGCAGCCCCGGGACAGGGAAATTGAACACTGAAGCTTTCTTT
TRBJ1-5 - TRBV6-6 - CASSGKQGSSNQPQHF TGTGCCAGCAGTGGGAAACAGGGTAGTAGCAATCAGCCCCAGCATTTT
TRBJ2-5 - TRBV7-2 TRBD1 CASSSGTGSRETQYF TGTGCCAGCAGCTCCGGGACAGGGTCCCGGGAGACCCAGTACTTC
TRBJ2-3 - TRBV2 TRBD2 CASSGGGGAMNTQYF TGTGCCAGCAGCGGGGGCGGGGGGGCCATGAATACGCAGTATTTT
TRBJ2-7 - TRBV28 TRBD1 CASDPRQGAYEQYF TGTGCCAGCGACCCTCGACAGGGGGCCTACGAGCAGTACTTC
TRBJ2-5 - TRBV7-2 - CASSLNGVQETQYF TGTGCCAGCAGCCTAAATGGGGTGCAAGAGACCCAGTACTTC
TRBJ1-3 - TRBV19 - CASSPGPPTSGNTIYF TGTGCCAGTAGCCCCGGACCGCCGACCTCTGGAAACACCATATATTTT
TRBJ1-6 - TRBV7-3 - CASSGALDSPLHF TGTGCCAGCAGCGGGGCTCTTGATTCACCCCTCCACTTT
TRBJ2-2 - TRBV7-6 - CASSSGTPAGTGELFF TGTGCCAGCAGCTCCGGGACCCCAGCGGGCACCGGGGAGCTGTTTTTT
TRBJ1-2 - TRBV7-8 - CASSQDWEYGYTF TGTGCCAGCAGCCAGGACTGGGAATATGGCTACACCTTC
TRBJ2-1 once TRBV28 TRBD2 CASSTSGTSSEQFF TGTGCCAGCAGTACTAGCGGGACCTCCAGTGAGCAGTTCTTC
TRBJ2-3 once TRBV25-1 - CASSESGDTQYF TGTGCCAGCAGTGAATCCGGGGATACGCAGTATTTT
TRBJ1-4 - TRBV2 TRBD1 CASSPQGAREKLFF TGTGCCAGCAGTCCACAGGGGGCACGTGAAAAACTGTTTTTT
TRBJ1-6 - TRBV11-2 - CASSLEIWGINSPLHF TGTGCCAGCAGCTTAGAAATTTGGGGGATTAATTCACCCCTCCACTTT
TRBJ1-1 - TRBV7-9 - CASSLGGGTALEAFF TGTGCCAGCAGCTTAGGAGGTGGGACCGCCCTTGAAGCTTTCTTT
TRBJ2-7 - TRBV11-3 TRBD1 CASSLTNRGPHEQYF TGTGCCAGCAGCTTAACCAACAGGGGGCCCCACGAGCAGTACTTC
TRBJ2-2 - TRBV6-1 - CASSESQSMYTGELFF TGTGCCAGCAGTGAATCCCAGAGTATGTACACCGGGGAGCTGTTTTTT
TRBJ1-2 - TRBV28 - CASTAGAYYGYTF TGTGCCAGCACCGCAGGGGCTTACTATGGCTACACCTTC
TRBJ2-3 - TRBV24-1 - CATSETGLRTDTQYF TGTGCCACCAGTGAAACGGGACTCCGCACAGATACGCAGTATTTT
TRBJ2-7 - TRBV4-1 TRBD2 CASSQGGTTSYEQYF TGCGCCAGCAGCCAAGGGGGGACTACATCCTACGAGCAGTACTTC
TRBJ1-2 - TRBV30 - CAWKKKGGRLGYGYTF TGTGCCTGGAAGAAGAAGGGGGGGCGACTTGGCTATGGCTACACCTTC
TRBJ1-5 once TRBV6-1 - CASSEARTVPQPQHF TGTGCCAGCAGTGAAGCTAGGACAGTCCCTCAGCCCCAGCATTTT
TRBJ1-1 - TRBV28 - CASSPPQATNTEAFF TGTGCCAGCAGTCCCCCACAGGCTACGAACACTGAAGCTTTCTTT
TRBJ2-2 - TRBV19 - CASIKDTLRNTGELFF TGTGCCAGTATTAAGGACACCTTACGGAACACCGGGGAGCTGTTTTTT
TRBJ1-3 once TRBV4-1 TRBD1 CASSQGQGASGNTIYF TGCGCCAGCAGCCAGGGACAGGGGGCCTCTGGAAACACCATATATTTT
TRBJ1-1 - TRBV5-6 - CASSLQGIDTEAFF TGTGCCAGCAGCTTACAGGGAATTGACACTGAAGCTTTCTTT
TRBJ1-1 - TRBV9 TRBD1 CASSVGQMNTEAFF TGTGCCAGCAGCGTGGGACAGATGAACACTGAAGCTTTCTTT
TRBJ2-7 - TRBV7-9 TRBD2 CASSVRLAGGSEQYF TGTGCCAGCAGCGTACGACTAGCGGGAGGGTCCGAGCAGTACTTC
TRBJ2-1 - TRBV28 - CASRESYNEQFF TGTGCCAGCAGGGAATCTTACAATGAGCAGTTCTTC
TRBJ2-5 - TRBV2 TRBD2 CASRPGLAGGGETQYF TGTGCCAGCAGACCGGGACTAGCGGGAGGGGGGGAGACCCAGTACTTC
TRBJ1-2 - TRBV7-9 - CASSRDTFYGYTF TGTGCCAGCAGCCGGGACACCTTCTATGGCTACACCTTC
TRBJ1-4 - TRBV28 - CASTHPIGRGTNEKLFF TGTGCCAGCACCCACCCCATCGGGAGGGGGACTAATGAAAAACTGTTTTTT
TRBJ2-4 - TRBV18 - CASSPLSGLMGAKNIQYF TGTGCCAGCTCACCACTATCCGGTTTAATGGGGGCCAAAAACATTCAGTACTTC
TRBJ2-4 once TRBV18 TRBD1 CASSPPNDRVAKNIQYF TGTGCCAGCTCACCTCCTAATGACAGGGTGGCCAAAAACATTCAGTACTTC
TRBJ1-6 - TRBV7-9 - CASSPGVSTLHF TGTGCCAGCAGCCCAGGGGTGTCAACCCTCCACTTT
TRBJ1-5 - TRBV30 TRBD1 CAWSPGTGNNQPQHF TGTGCCTGGAGTCCCGGGACAGGTAACAATCAGCCCCAGCATTTT
TRBJ2-1 once TRBV10-1 - CASSEGSYNEQFF TGCGCCAGCAGTGAGGGGTCCTACAATGAGCAGTTCTTC
TRBJ1-1 - TRBV6-4 TRBD1 CASSRTGDRTEAFF TGTGCCAGCTCCCGGACAGGGGACCGCACTGAAGCTTTCTTT
TRBJ2-2 - TRBV5-1 TRBD2 CASSSLAGVNTGELFF TGCGCCAGCAGCTCACTAGCGGGAGTGAACACCGGGGAGCTGTTTTTT
TRBJ2-7 - TRBV28 TRBD1 CASRGTGKIYEQYF TGTGCCAGCAGGGGGACAGGGAAAATCTACGAGCAGTACTTC